These 28 T cell receptor beta chains share one sample of origin, sequenced in a study of blood T cells in healthy people across ages. Through a sample-barcoded 5' primer and a J-beta primer mix, a second PCR was run for roughly 6 to 12 cycles. One entry per CDR3 protein results from TCRdb running MiXCR on the 5' RACE reads. The sample has fewer than 2,000,000 distinct CDR3 sequences, roughly 32% seen once. Source material: blood. The receptors originated from a woman under 40 in good health.

This rearrangement joins TRBV5-5 to TRBJ2-4, with TRBD2 identical over 10 bases. The end of the DNA aligns better with TRBJ2-7, so the J call may be wrong. Germline CDR1 reads SGHKS; CDR2 reads YYEKEE (reference sequence). This CDR3 comprises 17 residues. CDR3 sequence reads: CASSLADAGLAAYEQYF. The DNA of the CDR3 is TGTGCCAGCAGCTTGGCCGATGCCGGACTAGCGGCCTACGAGCAGTACTTC.

V usage is TRBV20-1 and J usage is TRBJ2-3; maybe TRBD2 (6 bases). The CDR3 length is 15 residues. Trimming took off 0 bases at V and 0 bases at J, with 10 bases between the two ends. CDR1 is DFQATT, CDR2 SNEGSKA, per germline (reference sequence). The DNA for the CDR3 is TGCAGTGCTAGAGAATCGGGAGTTAGCACAGATACGCAGTATTTT. As protein: CSARESGVSTDTQYF.

In its sample, this clonotype was seen a few times. The genes are TRBV6-2 or TRBV6-3 and TRBJ2-6; 8 nucleotides agree with TRBD1. With V trimmed by 8 bases and J by 1 base, 7 bases remained unmatched. CDR3 length: 16 amino acids. CDR1 MNHEY and CDR2 SVGEGT come from the germline V gene. The CDR3 loop reads CASLGRGHSGANVLTF. In DNA, the CDR3 is TGTGCCAGCCTTGGCAGGGGGCATTCTGGGGCCAACGTCCTGACTTTC.

The rearrangement uses TRBV7-9 and TRBJ2-3; D is perhaps TRBD2 (6 bases). This CDR3 is 18 amino acids long. From germline, CDR1 is SEHNR and CDR2 FQNEAQ (reference sequence). The V end was cut by 5 bases, the J end by 2 bases, with 23 bases between. The CDR3 is CASSHPGVVRVNTDTQYF. CDR3 DNA sequence: TGTGCCAGCAGCCATCCGGGGGTCGTCAGGGTAAACACAGATACGCAGTATTTT.

This clonotype was detected only a few times. The chain uses TRBV7-3 and TRBJ2-1, with D unclear. V was shortened by 0 bases and J by 9 bases, with 15 bases between the two germline ends. Germline lookup yields CDR1 SGHTA and CDR2 FQGTGA. The CDR3 has 15 residues. CDR3 nucleotide sequence: TGTGCCAGCAGCTTAACGGCCAGCAGGTATAGTGAGCAGTTCTTC. It is translated as CASSLTASRYSEQFF.

This clonotype appeared many times. A much larger clonotype is one base distant, so this may be a read error. V is TRBV6-2 or TRBV6-3 and J is TRBJ2-5; D uncertain. The CDR3 totals 11 residues. In germline, CDR1 is MNHEY, CDR2 SVGEGT. The ends were cut back, 5 bases at V and 7 bases at J, with 8 bases in the middle. The chain's CDR3 is CASSTRRTQYF. The DNA of the CDR3 is TGTGCCAGCAGTACCCGGCGGACCCAGTACTTC.

A few counts support this clonotype. The chain links TRBV7-9 to TRBJ1-1; D uncertain. V was clipped by 4 bases and J by 4 bases, with 10 bases between them. The germline CDR1 and CDR2 sequences are SEHNR and FQNEAQ (reference sequence). This CDR3 region has 13 residues. CDR3 sequence reads: CASSSSLGTEAFF. In DNA, the CDR3 is TGTGCCAGCAGCTCTTCGTTAGGCACTGAAGCTTTCTTT.

This chain links TRBV15 with TRBJ2-2; D call uncertain. Trimming left V 5 bases short and J 4 bases short, with 5 bases between. CDR1 and CDR2 (germline): LNHNV, YYDKDF (reference sequence). The CDR3 contains 12 residues. The CDR3 spells CATSLTTGELFF. CDR3 sequence (DNA): TGTGCCACCAGCTTGACCACCGGGGAGCTGTTTTTT.

The rearrangement uses TRBV7-7 and TRBJ2-5; TRBD1 agrees at 8 bases. The CDR3 is 15 residues long. Unmatched junction bases numbered 4, after V lost 3 bases and J lost 1 base. Germline V gene lookup returns CDR1 SSHAT and CDR2 FNYEAQ (reference sequence). The CDR3 is CASSFSRGRQETQYF. In nucleotides, the CDR3 is TGTGCCAGCAGCTTTAGCAGGGGGCGCCAAGAGACCCAGTACTTC.

Concerning this clonotype: A much larger clonotype is one base distant, so this may be a read error. The chain recombines TRBV20-1 with TRBJ2-5, with D possibly being TRBD2 (7 bases). The end of the DNA is better explained by TRBJ2-1, so the J call may be wrong. CDR1 is DFQATT and CDR2 is SNEGSKA in the germline V gene (reference sequence). CDR3 length: 16 residues. The CDR3 DNA reads as TGCAGTGCTAGATCCCGCGGGGGCGTTGACCAAGAGACCCAGTTCTTC. This gives the protein CSARSRGGVDQETQFF.

The chain joins TRBV20-1 to TRBJ2-4; possibly TRBD1 for D (6 bases). Germline V gene data show CDR1 as DFQATT and CDR2 as SNEGSKA (reference sequence). The CDR3 is 13 amino acids. The V end was cut by 3 bases, the J end by 4 bases, with 10 bases between. CDR3 coding DNA: TGCAGTGCTAGGGAAACAGGGAAAAACATTCAGTACTTC. This sequence encodes CSARETGKNIQYF.

There are a few counts of this clonotype. The chain links TRBV2 to TRBJ2-3; possible D gene TRBD2, 7 bases. Trimming removed 8 bases at V and 6 bases at J, with 18 bases between. This CDR3 spans 14 amino acids. Per germline, CDR1 SNHLY and CDR2 FYNNEI. Here the CDR3 reads CASGSGGGIDTQYF. DNA for the CDR3: TGTGCCAGCGGCTCTGGCGGGGGCATTGATACGCAGTATTTT.

This clonotype was counted at least ten times. The rearrangement uses TRBV6-6 and TRBJ2-6; no clear D gene. The V and J ends lost 8 bases and 0 bases respectively, with 14 bases between them. Germline V gene sequence: CDR1 MNHNY, CDR2 SVGAGI (reference sequence). This CDR3 is 16 amino acids long. The CDR3 coding sequence is TGTGCCAGCGCTGGGTCCGCACACTCTGGGGCCAACGTCCTGACTTTC. This encodes CASAGSAHSGANVLTF.

This clonotype was observed a few times. The V and J genes are TRBV6-5 and TRBJ1-5; D not resolved. Germline V gives CDR1 MNHEY, CDR2 SVGAGI. The V end lost 6 bases, the J end lost 6 bases, and 12 bases lay between the germline ends. This CDR3 spans 13 amino acids. CDR3 sequence reads: CASSARDRQPQHF. CDR3 coding DNA: TGTGCCAGCAGCGCCCGGGATCGTCAGCCCCAGCATTTT.

The chain carries TRBV5-1 and TRBJ2-7; D may be TRBD2 (5 bases). From germline, CDR1 is SGHRS and CDR2 YFSETQ. The CDR3 is 14 amino acids. Trimming left V 4 bases short and J 2 bases short, with 13 bases between. In nucleotides, the CDR3 is TGCGCCAGCAGCCCCACCGGACTCCCCTACGAGCAGTACTTC. It yields the protein CASSPTGLPYEQYF.

This clonotype was picked up a small number of times. This chain connects TRBV12-3 or TRBV12-4 to TRBJ2-3; D is possibly TRBD2 (6 bases). Trimming left V 7 bases short and J 2 bases short, with 13 bases between. The CDR3 loop spans 14 amino acids. The CDR3 here is CASMFSGATDTQYF. In DNA, the CDR3 is TGTGCCAGCATGTTTAGCGGAGCCACAGATACGCAGTATTTT.

V gene TRBV4-1 combines with J gene TRBJ1-1; D may be TRBD1 (5 bases). The CDR3 has 14 amino acids. The ends were cut back, 5 bases at V and 4 bases at J, with 14 bases in the middle. CDR1 and CDR2 from the germline V gene are MGHRA and YSYEKL. CDR3: CASSWGGEGTEAFF. CDR3 DNA sequence: TGCGCCAGCAGCTGGGGAGGGGAGGGCACTGAAGCTTTCTTT.

This clonotype was counted between two and nine times. This chain joins TRBV9 and TRBJ2-1; D might be TRBD2 (6 bases). Germline values: CDR1 SGDLS, CDR2 YYNGEE. V was clipped by 4 bases and J by 10 bases, with 18 bases between them. The CDR3 is 14 residues long. The CDR3 nucleotides are TGTGCCAGCAGCCCCCCTGTGGGACTGGGCGAGCAGTTCTTC. This encodes CASSPPVGLGEQFF. Drawing the rest from reference TRBV9 and TRBJ2-1, the complete variable domain is DSGVTQTPKHLITATGQRVTLRCSPRSGDLSVYWYQQSLDQGLQFLIQYYNGEERAKGNILERFSAQQFPDLHSELNLSSLELGDSALYFCASSPPVGLGEQFFGPGTRLTVL.

This clonotype was found a few times. The rearrangement uses TRBV27 and TRBJ2-1, with 8 nucleotides matching TRBD1. CDR3 size: 17 residues. V was pared by 4 bases and J by 6 bases, with 14 bases of the junction left unmatched. CDR1 MNHEY and CDR2 SMNVEV come from the germline V gene (reference sequence). CDR3 protein: CASSSRLGTGPSNEQFF. The CDR3 coding sequence is TGTGCCAGCAGTTCCCGGCTGGGGACAGGCCCCTCCAATGAGCAGTTCTTC.

V usage is TRBV2 and J usage is TRBJ2-7; 7 bases are a match to TRBD1. The V and J ends lost 7 bases and 2 bases, in that order; junction bases with no gene match: 8. Germline CDR1 and CDR2: SNHLY and FYNNEI. The CDR3 is 14 residues long. CDR3 in amino acids: CASTPTGFPYEQYF. CDR3 in DNA: TGTGCCAGCACGCCGACAGGGTTTCCCTACGAGCAGTACTTC.

This clonotype was detected a few times. The V gene is TRBV24-1, the J gene TRBJ2-7; TRBD2 aligns across 10 bases. The ends lost 4 bases at V and 2 bases at J; junction bases unmatched: 4. Germline CDR1 and CDR2: KGHDR and SFDVKD. This CDR3 contains 15 residues. CDR3 amino acids: CATSDGLAEPYEQYF. The CDR3 DNA reads as TGTGCCACCAGTGACGGACTAGCGGAGCCCTACGAGCAGTACTTC.

The gene calls are TRBV27 and TRBJ2-5, with TRBD2 matching 7 bases. Unmatched junction bases numbered 6, after V lost 2 bases and J lost 3 bases. This CDR3 is built from 15 residues. From germline, CDR1 is MNHEY and CDR2 SMNVEV (reference sequence). The CDR3 region has the DNA TGTGCCAGCAGTTTAGGGGAGGGCCCAGAAGAGACCCAGTACTTC. Translated, it gives CASSLGEGPEETQYF.

The rearrangement joins TRBV20-1 to TRBJ2-3, with D maybe TRBD1 (6 bases). Germline-derived CDR1 and CDR2 are DFQATT and SNEGSKA (reference sequence). Trimming left V 6 bases short and J 2 bases short, with 15 bases between. This CDR3 is built from 14 residues. CDR3: CSAAGQSLTDTQYF. The CDR3 DNA sequence: TGCAGTGCCGCAGGACAGAGCCTCACAGATACGCAGTATTTT.

This chain links TRBV6-6 with TRBJ2-1; perhaps TRBD1 as D (5 bases). CDR1 is MNHNY, CDR2 SVGAGI, per germline (reference sequence). This CDR3 contains 15 residues. Trimming stripped 2 bases from V and 0 bases from J, with 8 bases between. The CDR3: CASSYTGNSYNEQFF. In DNA, the CDR3 is TGTGCCAGCAGTTACACAGGAAACTCCTACAATGAGCAGTTCTTC.

This clonotype was seen repeatedly, ten times or more. The genes are TRBV4-1 and TRBJ2-7; 10 bases align to TRBD2. The ends lost 1 base at V and 4 bases at J; junction bases unmatched: 7. CDR3 length equals 16 residues. Germline V gene data show CDR1 as MGHRA and CDR2 as YSYEKL. CDR3: CASSQVPLAGEYEQYF. The CDR3 DNA reads TGCGCCAGCAGCCAAGTCCCCCTAGCGGGGGAATACGAGCAGTACTTC.

The rearrangement links TRBV9 to TRBJ1-5; 8 nucleotides agree with TRBD1. This CDR3 is built from 15 residues. V gave up 4 bases and J gave up 4 bases; unmatched junction bases: 7. Germline V gives CDR1 SGDLS, CDR2 YYNGEE. CDR3 sequence (DNA): TGTGCCAGCAGCTCAGAAGACAGGGGTAATCAGCCCCAGCATTTT. Its translation: CASSSEDRGNQPQHF. Looking up the rest from reference TRBV9 and TRBJ1-5 gives the full variable domain: DSGVTQTPKHLITATGQRVTLRCSPRSGDLSVYWYQQSLDQGLQFLIQYYNGEERAKGNILERFSAQQFPDLHSELNLSSLELGDSALYFCASSSEDRGNQPQHFGDGTRLSIL.

The chain combines TRBV29-1 with TRBJ1-2, with D tentatively TRBD1 (5 bases). The length of the CDR3 is 13 residues. V lost 7 bases and J lost 1, with 13 bases in between. Per the germline V gene, CDR1 is SQVTM and CDR2 is ANQGSEA. In nucleotides, the CDR3 is TGCAGCGCTCATGGCCAGGGTAACTATGGCTACACCTTC. This encodes CSAHGQGNYGYTF.

The chain couples TRBV18 to TRBJ1-5; maybe TRBD1 (6 bases). The CDR3 is 13 residues long. Germline CDR1 reads KGHSH; CDR2 reads LQKENI. The V end was cut by 5 bases, the J end by 3 bases, with 8 bases between. The CDR3 DNA is TGTGCCAGCTCAGGGGACAACAATCAGCCCCAGCATTTT. The encoded protein is CASSGDNNQPQHF.